This TCR beta chain is drawn from a study of T cell repertoires in aging, cancer and after chemotherapy. Study context: Clear clonal overlap appeared across healthy donor samples taken over several months to years. Study-level points and caveats: Compared with age-matched healthy donors, untreated hematological or solid cancer patients showed higher blood TCR clonality.

This clonotype was found a few times. The antigen is not known. Peripheral blood genomic DNA, not sorted cells or RNA, was the template. A mixed TRB-A/B primer pool amplified rearranged TRB by multiplex touch-down PCR. TCRdb re-called the multiplex PCR reads through MiXCR, storing one row per CDR3 protein. The sample includes some 9,600 distinct CDR3 sequences, about 40% of them seen just once. Germline V gene lookup returns CDR1 DFQATT and CDR2 SNEGSKA (reference sequence). CDR3 length: 16 residues. Trimming pared 1 base from V and 3 bases from J, leaving 16 bases between. The sequencing sample was made of blood. The TCR originated in a human donor in good health. This sequence joins TRBV20-1 and TRBJ1-5; D possibly corresponds to TRBD1 (6 bases). This CDR3 reads CSARALSRGANQPQHF. CDR3 DNA: TGCAGTGCTAGAGCCCTTAGCAGGGGTGCCAATCAGCCCCAGCATTTT.